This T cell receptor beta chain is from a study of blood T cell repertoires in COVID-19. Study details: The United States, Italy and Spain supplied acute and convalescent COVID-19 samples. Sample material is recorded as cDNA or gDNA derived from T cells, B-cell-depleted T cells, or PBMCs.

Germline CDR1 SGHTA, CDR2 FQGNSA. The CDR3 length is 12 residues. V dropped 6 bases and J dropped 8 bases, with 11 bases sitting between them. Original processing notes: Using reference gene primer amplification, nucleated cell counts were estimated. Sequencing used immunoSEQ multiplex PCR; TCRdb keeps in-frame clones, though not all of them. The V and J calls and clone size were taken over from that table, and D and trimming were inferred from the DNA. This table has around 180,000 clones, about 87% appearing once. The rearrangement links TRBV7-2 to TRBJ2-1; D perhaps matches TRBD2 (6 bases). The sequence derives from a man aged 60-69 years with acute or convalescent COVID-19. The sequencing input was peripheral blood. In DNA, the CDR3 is TGTGCCAGCAGATTCCGGGGGTATGAGCAGTTCTTC. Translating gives CASRFRGYEQFF.